The 32 T cell receptor beta chains listed next were all sequenced from one sample in a study of blood T cell repertoires in COVID-19. Clones were read by immunoSEQ multiplex PCR, and TCRdb kept only the in-frame ones, dropping some. Among just over 250,000 clones listed, 84% were seen once. Sequenced input: PBMCs or T cells enriched from blood (not recorded which). The receptor set was obtained from a man between 25 and 39 years old with acute COVID-19.

This chain links TRBV19 with TRBJ2-5, with 10 bases identical to TRBD1. This CDR3 spans 13 amino acids. Unmatched junction bases numbered 7, after V lost 10 bases and J lost 5 bases. Per the germline V gene, CDR1 is LNHDA and CDR2 is SQIVND (reference sequence). CDR3 protein: CATRQGARETQYF. The CDR3 DNA reads as TGTGCCACCAGACAGGGGGCGCGGGAGACCCAGTACTTC. Full variable domain (missing parts from reference TRBV19 and TRBJ2-5): DGGITQSPKYLFRKEGQNVTLSCEQNLNHDAMYWYRQDPGQGLRLIYYSQIVNDFQKGDIAEGYSVSREKKESFPLTVTSAQKNPTAFYLCATRQGARETQYFGPGTRLLVL.

The gene calls are TRBV7-9 and TRBJ2-3; a weak D match, TRBD2 (6 bases). Germline V lookup: CDR1 SEHNR, CDR2 FQNEAQ (reference sequence). Trimming stripped 2 bases from V and 2 bases from J, with 11 bases between. The length of the CDR3 is 15 residues. The CDR3 DNA is TGTGCCAGCAGCTTACCGGGACTTTACACAGATACGCAGTATTTT. It codes for CASSLPGLYTDTQYF.

The V gene is TRBV19, the J gene TRBJ1-1; D is possibly TRBD1 (5 bases). This CDR3 has 16 residues. V was cut by 4 bases and J by 3 bases, with 18 bases left in between. Germline V lookup: CDR1 LNHDA, CDR2 SQIVND (reference sequence). The CDR3 sequence is CASSKTRGRKDTEAFF. The CDR3 DNA sequence: TGTGCCAGTAGTAAAACGCGGGGGAGGAAGGACACTGAAGCTTTCTTT.

The chain links TRBV12-5 to TRBJ1-2, with 7 bases lining up with TRBD1. This CDR3 region has 15 residues. V was clipped by 2 bases and J by 6 bases; unmatched bases: 9. From germline, CDR1 is LGHNT and CDR2 FRNRAP. The CDR3 coding sequence is TGTGCTAGTGGTTTGATAACCGGGACAGCTAATGGCTACACCTTC. This gives the protein CASGLITGTANGYTF.

The CDR3 protein is CASTRTRNTGELFF. The CDR3 DNA follows: TGCGCCAGCACGAGGACACGGAACACCGGGGAGCTGTTTTTT. The V gene is TRBV4-1, the J gene TRBJ2-2, with D maybe TRBD1 (5 bases). The CDR3 is made up of 14 amino acids. V was cut by 7 bases and J by 1 base, with 10 bases left in between. From germline, CDR1 is MGHRA and CDR2 YSYEKL.

The rearrangement joins TRBV25-1 to TRBJ1-5; unclear D gene. V was trimmed by 5 bases and J by 0 bases, leaving 8 bases between them. CDR3 size: 14 residues. Germline CDR1 and CDR2: MGHDK and SYGVNS. The CDR3 loop reads CASSLAVSNQPQHF. The DNA of the CDR3 is TGTGCCAGCAGTCTAGCAGTTAGCAATCAGCCCCAGCATTTT.

The rearrangement links TRBV2 to TRBJ1-5; D is uncertain. Germline V gives CDR1 SNHLY, CDR2 FYNNEI. V gave up 5 bases and J gave up 4 bases, with 12 bases separating them. The CDR3 is 14 residues long. CDR3 residues: CASSRLTANQPQHF. The CDR3 nucleotides read TGTGCCAGCAGTAGGTTAACAGCAAATCAGCCCCAGCATTTT.

This clone was counted a single time. The J gene is TRBJ2-1, the V gene TRBV13; maybe TRBD2 (6 bases). V was pared by 9 bases and J by 7 bases, with 13 bases between. Germline V gene lookup returns CDR1 PRHDT and CDR2 FYEKMQ (reference sequence). The CDR3 loop spans 12 amino acids. The CDR3 nucleotides are TGTGCCAGTCGGGACTTCAAAAATGAGCAGTTCTTC. Its protein product is CASRDFKNEQFF.

The rearrangement uses TRBV3-1 (or the pseudogene TRBV3-2) and TRBJ2-3; TRBD2 matches 14 bases. The CDR3 is 20 amino acids. Germline assignment: CDR1 LGHDT and CDR2 YNNKEL (reference sequence). Unmatched junction bases numbered 16, after V lost 4 bases and J lost 4 bases. In nucleotides, the CDR3 is TGTGCCAGCAGCCGCTACCGAACGACTAGCGGGGGGGCCTCCCCAGATACGCAGTATTTT. Protein: CASSRYRTTSGGASPDTQYF.

The chain links TRBV7-9 to TRBJ1-5, with 12 bases that match TRBD1. V lost 1 base and J lost 5; bases outside the gene matches: 6. The CDR3 loop spans 17 amino acids. CDR1 is SEHNR, CDR2 FQNEAQ, per germline (reference sequence). The CDR3 reads CASSLEGTGGGYQPQHF. CDR3 nucleotide sequence: TGTGCCAGCAGCTTAGAAGGGACAGGGGGCGGCTATCAGCCCCAGCATTTT.

V is TRBV6-2 or TRBV6-3 and J is TRBJ2-1; TRBD2 might be the D (5 bases). The CDR3 consists of 16 residues. The germline gives CDR1 MNHEY, CDR2 SVGEGT. V was cut by 0 bases and J by 7 bases, with 16 bases left in between. The CDR3 protein is CASSYSRGGHVNEQFF. CDR3 sequence (DNA): TGTGCCAGCAGTTACTCGCGCGGAGGTCACGTAAATGAGCAGTTCTTC.

The chain uses TRBV28 and TRBJ2-7; D uncertain. In germline, CDR1 is MDHEN, CDR2 SYDVKM. This CDR3 is 15 amino acids long. The V gene lost 3 bases and the J gene lost 2 bases, with 14 bases spanning the gap. CDR3 sequence reads: CASSFSEITTYEQYV. Here the CDR3 DNA reads TGTGCCAGCAGTTTTTCTGAGATTACTACCTACGAGCAGTACGTC.

This clone was counted between two and nine times. The chain combines TRBV7-9 with TRBJ1-1, with D maybe TRBD1 (6 bases). The CDR3 extends over 16 amino acids. The germline gives CDR1 SEHNR, CDR2 FQNEAQ (reference sequence). The V end lost 4 bases, the J end lost 4 bases, and 19 bases lay between the germline ends. CDR3 residues: CASSSTRGGLGTEAFF. DNA for the CDR3: TGTGCCAGCAGCTCAACCCGGGGGGGGCTGGGCACTGAAGCTTTCTTT.

The V call is TRBV7-9, the J call TRBJ1-2; TRBD1 matches at 8 bases. Germline CDR1 SEHNR, CDR2 FQNEAQ (reference sequence). V gave up 0 bases and J gave up 8 bases; unmatched junction bases: 8. The CDR3 is made up of 15 amino acids. CDR3: CASSLALPGGFGYTF. In DNA, the CDR3 is TGTGCCAGCAGCTTAGCGCTACCAGGGGGCTTCGGCTACACCTTC.

This chain uses TRBV19 with TRBJ1-5; possibly TRBD1 for D (5 bases). V lost 2 bases and J 2 bases, leaving 13 bases between the germline ends. Germline assignment: CDR1 LNHDA and CDR2 SQIVND (reference sequence). The CDR3 is 16 residues long. In nucleotides, the CDR3 is TGTGCCAGTAGTATAACCCCCGGGGGGGGCAATCAGCCCCAGCATTTT. Its translation is CASSITPGGGNQPQHF. The whole variable domain, remainder taken from reference TRBV19 and TRBJ1-5, is DGGITQSPKYLFRKEGQNVTLSCEQNLNHDAMYWYRQDPGQGLRLIYYSQIVNDFQKGDIAEGYSVSREKKESFPLTVTSAQKNPTAFYLCASSITPGGGNQPQHFGDGTRLSIL.

The V call is TRBV6-5, the J call TRBJ1-2; 9 positions agree with TRBD1. This CDR3 is built from 13 residues. The V gene's germline CDR1 is MNHEY and CDR2 SVGAGI. J lost 6 bases, V lost 6 bases, and 5 bases had no gene match. The CDR3 sequence is CASRPTGGHGYTF. The DNA for the CDR3 is TGTGCCAGCAGGCCGACAGGGGGACATGGCTACACCTTC.

The chain is built from TRBV12-5 and TRBJ1-2, with 7 bases lining up with TRBD1. The CDR3 contains 13 residues. CDR1 is LGHNT, CDR2 FRNRAP, per germline. V lost 5 bases and J lost 4; bases outside the gene matches: 4. The chain's CDR3 is CASGLGTVYGYTF. CDR3 nucleotides: TGTGCTAGTGGTCTGGGGACAGTCTATGGCTACACCTTC.

V is TRBV28 and J is TRBJ2-1, with D tentatively TRBD1 (5 bases). Germline V gene data show CDR1 as MDHEN and CDR2 as SYDVKM. This CDR3 has 17 residues. Trimming cost V 2 bases and J 0 bases, with 14 bases left between them. Written as DNA, the CDR3 is TGTGCCAGCAGTTTACCGAAGACAGTCAGCTCCTACAATGAGCAGTTCTTC. The encoded protein is CASSLPKTVSSYNEQFF.

The chain recombines TRBV29-1 with TRBJ2-2; D remains unclear. Germline V gene lookup returns CDR1 SQVTM and CDR2 ANQGSEA. This CDR3 is 15 amino acids long. Deletions cut 5 bases from V and 6 bases from J, with 19 bases between. The CDR3 coding sequence is TGCAGCGTTATTTCCCAAACTCCGCGATCCGGGGAGCTGTTTTTT. Protein sequence: CSVISQTPRSGELFF.

This clone was seen only a few times. V is TRBV18 and J is TRBJ2-2; TRBD1 agrees at 11 bases. Germline V lookup: CDR1 KGHSH, CDR2 LQKENI. This CDR3 region has 18 residues. Losses at the gene ends were 1 base for V and 5 bases for J; bases not matched to a gene: 9. CDR3 in amino acids: CASSPLGTGTGGTGELFF. The CDR3 DNA reads TGTGCCAGCTCACCACTTGGAACCGGGACAGGGGGTACCGGGGAGCTGTTTTTT.

The rearrangement uses TRBV28 and TRBJ2-4, with D possibly being TRBD2 (6 bases). In germline, CDR1 is MDHEN, CDR2 SYDVKM. V was trimmed by 6 bases and J by 3 bases, leaving 15 bases between them. The CDR3 is made up of 15 amino acids. Here the CDR3 reads CASSLGRGFKNIQYF. The CDR3 DNA reads as TGTGCCAGCAGCTTAGGACGGGGGTTCAAAAACATTCAGTACTTC.

The rearrangement links TRBV29-1 to TRBJ1-3; the match to TRBD1 covers 9 bases. From germline, CDR1 is SQVTM and CDR2 ANQGSEA. The length of the CDR3 is 13 residues. V was pared by 6 bases and J by 2 bases, with 2 bases of the junction left unmatched. The CDR3 spells CSVNRGPGNTIYF. The DNA of the CDR3 is TGCAGCGTGAACAGGGGGCCTGGAAACACCATATATTTT.

The rearrangement uses TRBV7-9 and TRBJ2-7, with TRBD2 matching 9 bases. This CDR3 is 14 amino acids long. Losses at the gene ends were 5 bases for V and 6 bases for J; bases not matched to a gene: 8. The V gene's germline CDR1 is SEHNR and CDR2 FQNEAQ (reference sequence). The CDR3 bases are TGTGCCAGCAGCCTAATTAGCGGGAGCGCCGAGCAGTACGTC. It yields the protein CASSLISGSAEQYV.

This clone appeared many times. CDR3 residues: CASTQGGGVNTEAFF. For the CDR3, the DNA is TGTGCCTCCACCCAGGGCGGGGGGGTGAACACTGAAGCTTTCTTT. V is TRBV19 and J is TRBJ1-1; D possibly corresponds to TRBD1 (5 bases). The CDR3 loop spans 15 amino acids. CDR1 and CDR2 from the germline V gene are LNHDA and SQIVND (reference sequence). V lost 11 bases and J 0 bases, leaving 19 bases between the germline ends.

This chain joins TRBV6-5 and TRBJ2-4; 7 nucleotides line up with TRBD1. This CDR3 comprises 14 residues. Germline V gene sequence: CDR1 MNHEY, CDR2 SVGAGI. V lost 6 bases and J lost 3; bases outside the gene matches: 5. Here the CDR3 DNA reads TGTGCCAGCAGCCATGACAGGGACAAAAACATTCAGTACTTC. This translates into CASSHDRDKNIQYF.

This chain links TRBV7-8 with TRBJ2-7; TRBD1 is a possible D gene (5 bases). The CDR3 loop spans 12 amino acids. Trimming took off 3 bases at V and 3 bases at J, with 6 bases between the two ends. The germline CDR1 and CDR2 sequences are SGHVS and FQNEAQ. The CDR3 DNA follows: TGTGCCAGCAGCTTGCAGGGCTACGAGCAGTACGTC. This gives the protein CASSLQGYEQYV.

The V call is TRBV24-1, the J call TRBJ2-3; 9 nucleotides align to TRBD2. Germline CDR1 is KGHDR and CDR2 is SFDVKD. The junction had 3 bases not matched to a gene; V was cut back by 9 bases and J by 0 bases. The CDR3 extends over 14 amino acids. The DNA for the CDR3 is TGTGCCACCGGGCTAGCGGGAAGCACAGATACGCAGTATTTT. The encoded protein is CATGLAGSTDTQYF.

The V call is TRBV5-8, the J call TRBJ2-5; D ambiguous. The CDR3 consists of 11 residues. Germline V gene data show CDR1 as SGHTS and CDR2 as YDEGEE. Trimming took 4 bases from V and 5 from J, leaving 6 bases between them. CDR3 sequence: CASSQLETQYF. CDR3 DNA sequence: TGTGCCAGCAGCCAACTGGAGACCCAGTACTTC.

This clone was seen once. The rearrangement links TRBV11-2 to TRBJ2-5; 7 positions agree with TRBD1. With V trimmed by 5 bases and J by 5 bases, 5 bases remained unmatched. Per germline, CDR1 SGHAT and CDR2 FQNNGV. The CDR3 extends over 13 amino acids. The CDR3 reads CASSPGTVETQYF. The CDR3 DNA reads TGTGCCAGCAGCCCCGGGACAGTCGAGACCCAGTACTTC.

This sequence joins TRBV6-2 or TRBV6-3 and TRBJ1-1, with 8 bases that match TRBD1. This CDR3 spans 14 amino acids. Germline-derived CDR1 and CDR2 are MNHEY and SVGEGT. The V segment lost 5 bases and the J segment 4 bases; nucleotides outside the gene matches: 6. The CDR3: CASSKTGEVTEAFF. CDR3 DNA: TGTGCCAGCAGTAAGACAGGGGAAGTCACTGAAGCTTTCTTT.

V usage is TRBV11-2 and J usage is TRBJ2-3; 8 nucleotides match TRBD1. CDR3 length equals 15 residues. Germline V lookup: CDR1 SGHAT, CDR2 FQNNGV. V dropped 6 bases and J dropped 3; count of bases not matched to a gene: 8. The CDR3 loop is CASSWTGRWTDTQYF. The CDR3, as DNA: TGTGCCAGCAGTTGGACAGGGAGGTGGACAGATACGCAGTATTTT.

Only a few counts were recorded for this clone. The chain recombines TRBV6-4 with TRBJ1-6; no clear D gene. Per the germline V gene, CDR1 is MRHNA and CDR2 is SNTAGT. The CDR3 length is 16 residues. V was cut by 2 bases and J by 0 bases, with 8 bases left in between. CDR3 in amino acids: CASSDHSVSYNSPLHF. CDR3 sequence (DNA): TGTGCCAGCAGTGACCACTCGGTCTCCTATAATTCACCCCTCCACTTT.